Here is one T cell receptor (beta chain) with its context. Its matching antigen is unknown. Amplification used 60 Vbeta primers and 13 Jbeta primers. Produced via immunoSEQ multiplex PCR; TCRdb's table is partial and in-frame only. This repertoire shows about 140,000 clones, approximately 80% found once; its top ten account for 3.1%. The data derive from a study of cytomegalovirus exposure and HLA in healthy donors. Losses at the gene ends were 3 bases for V and 2 bases for J; bases not matched to a gene: 5. Germline CDR1 is SGHTA and CDR2 is FQGNSA. The CDR3 has 17 residues. The study's findings and limits: One variant, a missense change in DCLRE1C, was linked in a later analysis to TCR beta V- and J-gene trimming.

This TCR was recovered from a man aged 40-55 years in good health and CMV-seronegative. Sequencing input: PBMCs. This chain connects TRBV7-2 to TRBJ2-2; 11 bases agree with TRBD2. This chain's CDR3 is CASSFVSGGDNTGELFF. Here the CDR3 DNA reads TGTGCCAGCAGCTTTGTTAGCGGGGGGGATAACACCGGGGAGCTGTTTTTT.